A selection of T cell receptor beta chains follows, all from one sample in a study of vaccination and CD4 T cells after COVID-19. TCRdb reprocessed the PCR reads via MiXCR and lists one record per CDR3 protein. The data contain 10,000 to 15,000 distinct CDR3 sequences, around 58% of them seen just once; the ten biggest clones take up over 10%. Which antigens these TCRs recognize remains unknown. Sequencing was done on a sample of CD4+ T cells from blood, cultured in vitro. The source of these receptors is a human donor who had recovered from COVID-19. Both conserved end residues are part of each CDR3. The D gene is left open where the match is weak. Clone sizes are given selectively: once, few, many, or a class where the clone is expanded.

>TRBJ1-1|TRBV7-2|-|TRBD1
TGTGCCAGCAGCTTCCAGGGGGTCGGCGGAGCTTTCTTT
CASSFQGVGGAFF
>TRBJ2-7|TRBV11-1|few|TRBD1
TGTGCCAGCAGCTCTCGGACAGGGGGTACCGAGCAGTACTTC
CASSSRTGGTEQYF
>TRBJ2-5|TRBV21-1|few|-
TGTGCCAGCAGCAAAGTTGAGGCGGAAGTAACCCAAGAGACCCAGTACTTC
CASSKVEAEVTQETQYF
>TRBJ2-3|TRBV7-2|few|TRBD2
TGTGCCAGCAGCTTTACGGGACTAGCGGACACAGATACGCAGTATTTT
CASSFTGLADTDTQYF
>TRBJ2-1|TRBV6-5|-|-
TGTGCCAGCAGTTATGAGACAGATTATGAGCAGTTCTTC
CASSYETDYEQFF
>TRBJ1-1|TRBV12-1|-|-
TGTGCCAGCAGCTTTGGTGGGTTTATAGCCATTGAAGCTTTCTTT
CASSFGGFIAIEAFF
>TRBJ1-6|TRBV6-1|few|-
TGTGCCAGCAGTACCACCCGGGGTTTGAAACCCCTCCACTTT
CASSTTRGLKPLHF
>TRBJ2-1|TRBV19|few|-
TGTGCCAGTAGTACCTTAGCGGAATTCTCCTACAATGAGCAGTTCTTC
CASSTLAEFSYNEQFF
>TRBJ1-3|TRBV6-1|few|TRBD1
TGTGCCAGCAGAAGGGAGGACAGGGCAAATGGAAACACCATATATTTT
CASRREDRANGNTIYF
>TRBJ2-7|TRBV20-1|-|TRBD2
TGCAGTGCTAATAGCGGGACTACCCTCCCCGGGGAGCAGTACTTC
CSANSGTTLPGEQYF
>TRBJ2-7|TRBV2|-|TRBD1
TGTGCCAGCACTACGGGACAGGGGGTGGACGAGCAGTACTTC
CASTTGQGVDEQYF
>TRBJ2-3|TRBV11-2|-|TRBD2
TGTGCAAGCGGGAGGTTAACAGATACGCAGTATTTT
CASGRLTDTQYF
>TRBJ2-7|TRBV2|-|TRBD1
TGTGCCAGCAGTGAAGGGGACAGCTCCTACGAGCAGTACTTC
CASSEGDSSYEQYF